Listed here are 12 T cell receptor beta chains from one sample, sequenced in a study of tissue T cells after allogeneic stem cell transplantation (dated by TCRdb to 2022 to 2024). The time point label of this sample denotes: mouse harvest day 7 after allogeneic transplant. Each mouse graft, delivered by tail vein injection, combined 10^6 splenic CD5+ T cells with 10^7 T-cell-depleted bone marrow cells. Library prep was done by the immunoSEQ multiplex PCR assay. The source is immuneACCESS, and TCRdb retained only in-frame sequences with V and J called. Part of the clones is not carried over; for the studies checked, unresolved V genes explain less than half of this, and the remainder is unexplained. The sample records about 8,200 clones, less than 45% of which are singletons. About 2.2% of the sample is taken by the ten largest. Material: skin. These receptor sequences come from a female BALB/c mouse given C57BL/6 T cells with graft-versus-host disease after an allogeneic hematopoietic cell transplant.

This clone occurred once. Here the gene names and germline are mouse. The CDR3 is cut off 1 residue early in the read; its end comes from the germline J gene. V is TRBV3 and J is TRBJ2-3, with 8 bases identical to TRBD1. The CDR3 totals 15 residues. In germline, CDR1 is SNHLY, CDR2 FYNGKV (reference sequence). V dropped 4 bases and J dropped 0; count of bases not matched to a gene: 3. CDR3 DNA (partial): TGTGCCAGCAGCTCCCGACAGGGGAGTGCAGAAACGCTGTAT. Amino acid sequence: CASSSRQGSAETLY. The whole CDR3 protein reads CASSSRQGSAETLYF.

A remark on this clone: Germline and genes: mouse. The read gets to within 1 residue of the CDR3 end, and the germline J gene fills in the rest. The chain recombines TRBV26 with TRBJ2-1; D is uncertain. With 0 bases removed from V and 0 bases from J, the gap between germline ends came to 3 bases. Germline lookup yields CDR1 KGHPV and CDR2 FQNQEV (reference sequence). The length of the CDR3 is 14 residues. CDR3 loop: CASSLSGNYAEQFF. CDR3 DNA, as far as it was read: TGTGCCAGCAGTCTGTCCGGTAACTATGCTGAGCAGTTC.

This clone was seen only a few times. Gene names are the mouse ones. The read gets to within 1 residue of the CDR3 end, and the germline J gene fills in the rest. The chain links TRBV3 to TRBJ1-3, with TRBD1 as a possible D gene (5 bases). With 3 bases removed from V and 2 bases from J, the gap between germline ends came to 8 bases. This CDR3 contains 14 residues. Germline V gene lookup returns CDR1 SNHLY and CDR2 FYNGKV (reference sequence). Partial CDR3 DNA: TGTGCCAGCAGCTTGGCCAGGGCTGGAAATACGCTCTAT. It yields the protein CASSLARAGNTLY. The whole CDR3 reads CASSLARAGNTLYF.

A remark on this clone: Mouse gene names apply. Read coverage stops 1 residue before the CDR3 terminus; the germline J gene supplies the remainder. The chain combines TRBV26 with TRBJ1-1, with D perhaps matching TRBD1 (5 bases). V was trimmed by 2 bases and J by 8 bases, leaving 6 bases between them. The CDR3 totals 11 residues. CDR1 and CDR2 (germline): KGHPV, FQNQEV (reference sequence). This chain's CDR3 is CASSLAGEVFF. CDR3 bases read: TGTGCCAGCAGTCTGGCAGGGGAAGTCTTC.

This clone has just a few counts. Each gene name is a mouse one. The covered CDR3 bases are TGTGCCAGCAGTCTGGACAATGAGCAGTTC. This encodes CASSLDNEQF. The complete CDR3 sequence is CASSLDNEQFF. The chain combines TRBV26 with TRBJ2-1; D remains unclear. The CDR3 end lies 1 residue beyond the end of the read and is filled in from the germline J gene. The length of the CDR3 is 11 residues. Trimming took off 2 bases at V and 9 bases at J, with 5 bases between the two ends. Germline CDR1 reads KGHPV; CDR2 reads FQNQEV (reference sequence).

On this clone: Mouse gene names and germline throughout. Coverage ceases 1 residue before the CDR3 finishes, and the germline J gene fills in the end. V usage is TRBV13-3 and J usage is TRBJ1-6; a weak D match, TRBD1 (5 bases). TRBJ1-6 is classed as an ORF, of uncertain function. The ends were cut back, 8 bases at V and 8 bases at J, with 14 bases in the middle. The CDR3 runs 13 residues. Germline-derived CDR1 and CDR2 are NNHDY and SYVADS. The CDR3 loop reads CASGQGMDSPLYF. Incomplete CDR3 DNA: TGTGCCAGTGGGCAGGGAATGGATTCGCCCCTCTAC.

In this sample, this clone turned up a few times. Gene names and germline refer to mouse. The observed sequence ends 1 residue before the CDR3 terminus, with the missing tail filled in from the germline J gene. The chain combines TRBV3 with TRBJ2-7; 10 positions match TRBD2. The CDR3 loop spans 13 amino acids. Germline CDR1 is SNHLY and CDR2 is FYNGKV (reference sequence). V dropped 6 bases and J dropped 4; count of bases not matched to a gene: 3. CDR3 DNA (partial): TGTGCCAGCAGATCGACTGGGGGGTATGAACAGTAC. Amino acid sequence: CASRSTGGYEQY. From start to end, the CDR3 is CASRSTGGYEQYF.

This clone showed up just a few times. Mouse gene names apply. CDR3 protein: CASSLPRGLSNERLFF. Partial CDR3 DNA: TGTGCCAGCAGTCTGCCCAGGGGACTTTCCAACGAAAGATTATTT. The genes are TRBV26 and TRBJ1-4; tentatively, D is TRBD1 (6 bases). The read ends 1 residue early relative to the CDR3; the germline J gene fills the gap. The germline CDR1 and CDR2 sequences are KGHPV and FQNQEV (reference sequence). The ends were cut back, 2 bases at V and 0 bases at J, with 10 bases in the middle. The CDR3 has 16 residues.

In this sample, this clone turned up once. Mouse gene names and germline throughout. From the germline J gene comes the end of the CDR3, since the read stops 1 residue before it. The chain combines TRBV26 with TRBJ1-2, with TRBD1 as a possible D gene (6 bases). The CDR3 runs 13 residues. Trimming took 4 bases from V and 5 from J, leaving 11 bases between them. The germline gives CDR1 KGHPV, CDR2 FQNQEV (reference sequence). The sequenced CDR3 bases are TGTGCCAGCAGTCCGGGGGCGAGGTCCGACTACACC. It yields the protein CASSPGARSDYT. The entire CDR3 sequence reads CASSPGARSDYTF.

Points on this clone: The germline and genes are mouse ones. The CDR3 end falls 1 residue outside the read, so it is completed with the germline J gene. The chain joins TRBV26 to TRBJ1-4; 7 nucleotides match TRBD1. The CDR3 extends over 15 amino acids. The V and J ends lost 0 bases and 4 bases, in that order; junction bases with no gene match: 2. Germline CDR1 reads KGHPV; CDR2 reads FQNQEV (reference sequence). This CDR3 reads CASSLSGGGNERLFF. The DNA read from the CDR3 is TGTGCCAGCAGTCTGTCAGGGGGCGGCAACGAAAGATTATTT.

Turning to this clone: Mouse names are used for the genes. Coverage ceases 1 residue before the CDR3 finishes, and the germline J gene fills in the end. The chain is built from TRBV3 and TRBJ2-2; 12 bases match TRBD2. The CDR3 is 15 residues long. Unmatched junction bases numbered 0, after V lost 5 bases and J lost 2 bases. Germline CDR1 reads SNHLY; CDR2 reads FYNGKV (reference sequence). CDR3 sequence reads: CASSGTGGNTGQLYF. Partial CDR3 DNA: TGTGCCAGCAGCGGGACTGGGGGGAACACCGGGCAGCTCTAC.

Turning to this clone: Gene names denote mouse genes. The sequence runs out 1 residue before the end of the CDR3; the remainder is reconstructed from the germline J gene. V gene TRBV20 combines with J gene TRBJ2-3, with D possibly being TRBD1 or TRBD2 (6 bases each). CDR3 length equals 14 residues. Germline CDR1 GFQATS, CDR2 STVNSAI. The V gene lost 1 base and the J gene lost 0 bases, with 8 bases spanning the gap. The CDR3 reads CGARVGASAETLYF. CDR3 DNA, as far as it was read: TGTGGTGCTAGGGTGGGGGCAAGTGCAGAAACGCTGTAT.